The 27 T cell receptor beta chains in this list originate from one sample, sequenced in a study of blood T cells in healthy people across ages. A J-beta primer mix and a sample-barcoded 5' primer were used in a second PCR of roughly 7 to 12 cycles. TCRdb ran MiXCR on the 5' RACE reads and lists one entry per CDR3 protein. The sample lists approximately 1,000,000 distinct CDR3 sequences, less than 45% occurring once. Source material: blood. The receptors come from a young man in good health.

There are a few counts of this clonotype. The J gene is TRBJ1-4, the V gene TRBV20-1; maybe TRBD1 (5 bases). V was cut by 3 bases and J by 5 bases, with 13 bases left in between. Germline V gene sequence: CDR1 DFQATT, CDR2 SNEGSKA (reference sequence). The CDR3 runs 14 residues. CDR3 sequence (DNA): TGCAGTGCTAGCCGGGACGGTGAGAATGAAAAACTGTTTTTT. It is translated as CSASRDGENEKLFF.

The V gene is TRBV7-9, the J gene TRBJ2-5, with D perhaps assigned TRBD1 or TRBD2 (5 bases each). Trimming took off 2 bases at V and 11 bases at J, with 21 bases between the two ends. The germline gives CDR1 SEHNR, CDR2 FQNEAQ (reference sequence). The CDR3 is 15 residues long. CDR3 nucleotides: TGTGCCAGCAGCTTATCCCTCTCTCCGGGGACGAAACAGTACTTC. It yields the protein CASSLSLSPGTKQYF. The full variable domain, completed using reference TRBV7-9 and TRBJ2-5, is DTGVSQNPRHKITKRGQNVTFRCDPISEHNRLYWYRQTLGQGPEFLTYFQNEAQLEKSRLLSDRFSAERPKGSFSTLEIQRTEQGDSAMYLCASSLSLSPGTKQYFGPGTRLLVL.

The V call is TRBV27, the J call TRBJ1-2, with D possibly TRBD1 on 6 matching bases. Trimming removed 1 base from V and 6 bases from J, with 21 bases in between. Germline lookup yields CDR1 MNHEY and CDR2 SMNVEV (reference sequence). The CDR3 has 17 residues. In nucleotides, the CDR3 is TGTGCCAGCAGTTTATTGGGCCAGGGGTACCTAGACGATGGCTACACCTTC. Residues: CASSLLGQGYLDDGYTF.

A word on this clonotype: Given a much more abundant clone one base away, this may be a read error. The CDR3 region is CSARSEDIGQGLEDTQYF. The CDR3 DNA follows: TGCAGTGCTAGGAGTGAGGACATAGGGCAGGGCTTAGAAGATACGCAGTATTTT. This chain uses TRBV20-1 with TRBJ2-3, with a possible D match to TRBD1 (5 bases). Germline CDR1 is DFQATT and CDR2 is SNEGSKA (reference sequence). The CDR3 sequence is 18 residues long. V gave up 3 bases and J gave up 5 bases, with 27 bases separating them.

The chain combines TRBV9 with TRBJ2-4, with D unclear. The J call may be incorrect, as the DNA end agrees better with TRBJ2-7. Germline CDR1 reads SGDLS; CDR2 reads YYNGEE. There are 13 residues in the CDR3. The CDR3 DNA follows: TGTGCCAGCAGCCCTGACATGCTGGACGAGCAGTACTTC. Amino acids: CASSPDMLDEQYF.

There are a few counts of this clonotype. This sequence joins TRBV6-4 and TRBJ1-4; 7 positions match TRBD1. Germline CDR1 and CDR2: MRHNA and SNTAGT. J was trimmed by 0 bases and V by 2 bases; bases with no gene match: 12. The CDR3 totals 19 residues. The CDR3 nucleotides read TGTGCCAGCAGTGACGGCAGGGGGGACCTTCGAACAACTAATGAAAAACTGTTTTTT. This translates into CASSDGRGDLRTTNEKLFF.

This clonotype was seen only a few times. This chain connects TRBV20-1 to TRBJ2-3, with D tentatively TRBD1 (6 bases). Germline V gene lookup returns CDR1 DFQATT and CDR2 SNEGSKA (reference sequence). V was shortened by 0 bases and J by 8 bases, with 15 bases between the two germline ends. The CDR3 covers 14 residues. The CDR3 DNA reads TGCAGTGCTAGAGAGCCTGACAAGGGGGTTACGCAGTATTTT. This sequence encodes CSAREPDKGVTQYF.

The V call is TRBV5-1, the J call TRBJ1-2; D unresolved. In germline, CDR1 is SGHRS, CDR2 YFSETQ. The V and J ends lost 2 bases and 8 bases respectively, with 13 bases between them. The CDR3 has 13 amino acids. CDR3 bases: TGCGCCAGCAGCTTTGATCTCTCGGGGGGCTACACCTTC. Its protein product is CASSFDLSGGYTF. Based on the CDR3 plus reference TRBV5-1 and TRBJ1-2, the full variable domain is KAGVTQTPRYLIKTRGQQVTLSCSPISGHRSVSWYQQTPGQGLQFLFEYFSETQRNKGNFPGRFSGRQFSNSRSEMNVSTLELGDSALYLCASSFDLSGGYTFGSGTRLTVV.

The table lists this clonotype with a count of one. The chain's CDR3 is CASSLGGTAFSQETQFF. CDR3 coding DNA: TGTGCCAGCAGCTTGGGGGGGACAGCATTTTCCCAAGAGACCCAGTTCTTC. The chain has TRBV7-9 and TRBJ2-5; D possibly uses TRBD1 or TRBD2 (7 bases each). The J call is uncertain, as TRBJ2-1 better fits the DNA end. Germline CDR1 and CDR2: SEHNR and FQNEAQ (reference sequence). The CDR3 spans 17 residues.

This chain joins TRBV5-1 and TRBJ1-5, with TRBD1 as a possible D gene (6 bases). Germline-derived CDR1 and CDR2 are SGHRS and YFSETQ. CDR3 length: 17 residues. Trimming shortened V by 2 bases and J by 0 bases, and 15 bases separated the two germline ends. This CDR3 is CASSLNTGPYSNQPQHF. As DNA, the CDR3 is TGCGCCAGCAGCTTAAACACAGGGCCTTATAGCAATCAGCCCCAGCATTTT.

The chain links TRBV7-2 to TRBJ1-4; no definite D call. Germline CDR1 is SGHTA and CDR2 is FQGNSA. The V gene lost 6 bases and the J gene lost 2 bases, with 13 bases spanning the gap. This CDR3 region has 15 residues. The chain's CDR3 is CASRLEGLTNEKLFF. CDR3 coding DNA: TGTGCCAGCAGGTTGGAGGGTCTGACTAATGAAAAACTGTTTTTT.

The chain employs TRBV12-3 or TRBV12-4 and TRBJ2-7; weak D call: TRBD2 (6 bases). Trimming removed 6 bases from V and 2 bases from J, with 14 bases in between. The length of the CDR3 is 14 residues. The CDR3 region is CASRRGIEAYEQYF. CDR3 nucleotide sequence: TGTGCCAGCAGGCGGGGAATCGAAGCCTACGAGCAGTACTTC.

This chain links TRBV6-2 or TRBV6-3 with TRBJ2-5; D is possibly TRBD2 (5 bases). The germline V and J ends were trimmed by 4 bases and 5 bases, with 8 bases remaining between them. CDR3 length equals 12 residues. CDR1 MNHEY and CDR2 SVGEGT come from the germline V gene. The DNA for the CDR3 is TGTGCCAGCAGTTTTAGCGTGGAGACCCAGTACTTC. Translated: CASSFSVETQYF.

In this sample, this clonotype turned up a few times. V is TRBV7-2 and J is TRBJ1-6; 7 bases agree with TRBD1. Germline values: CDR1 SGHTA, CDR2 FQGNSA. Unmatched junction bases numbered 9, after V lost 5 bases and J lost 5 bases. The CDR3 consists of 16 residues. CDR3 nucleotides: TGTGCCAGCAGCCCCGGGGCGACAGGGCATAATTCACCCCTCCACTTT. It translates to CASSPGATGHNSPLHF. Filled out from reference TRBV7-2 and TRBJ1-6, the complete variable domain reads GAGVSQSPSNKVTEKGKDVELRCDPISGHTALYWYRQSLGQGLEFLIYFQGNSAPDKSGLPSDRFSAERTGGSVSTLTIQRTQQEDSAVYLCASSPGATGHNSPLHFGNGTRLTVT.

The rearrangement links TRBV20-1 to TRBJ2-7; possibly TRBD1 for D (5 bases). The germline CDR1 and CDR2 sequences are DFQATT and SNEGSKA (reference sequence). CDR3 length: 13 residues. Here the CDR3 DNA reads TGCAGGGCGTTCAGGACACGGACCTACGAGCAGTACTTC. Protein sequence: CRAFRTRTYEQYF.

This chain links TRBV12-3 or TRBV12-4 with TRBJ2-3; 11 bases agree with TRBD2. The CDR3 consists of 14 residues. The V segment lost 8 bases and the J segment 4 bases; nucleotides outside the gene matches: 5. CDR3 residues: CASGTSGYADTQYF. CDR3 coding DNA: TGTGCCAGCGGGACTAGCGGCTACGCAGATACGCAGTATTTT.

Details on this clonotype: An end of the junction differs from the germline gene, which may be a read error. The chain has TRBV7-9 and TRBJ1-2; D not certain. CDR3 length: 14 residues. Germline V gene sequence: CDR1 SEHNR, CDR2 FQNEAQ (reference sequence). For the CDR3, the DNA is TGTGCCAGCAGCCCCCACAGCTTTAACTATGGCTATACCTTC. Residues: CASSPHSFNYGYTF.

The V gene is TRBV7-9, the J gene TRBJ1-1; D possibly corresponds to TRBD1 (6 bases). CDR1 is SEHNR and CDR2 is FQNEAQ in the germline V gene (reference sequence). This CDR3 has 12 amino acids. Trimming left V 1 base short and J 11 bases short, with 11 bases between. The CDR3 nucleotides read TGTGCCAGCAGCTTAGGAGGGACACAGGCTTTCTTT. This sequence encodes CASSLGGTQAFF.

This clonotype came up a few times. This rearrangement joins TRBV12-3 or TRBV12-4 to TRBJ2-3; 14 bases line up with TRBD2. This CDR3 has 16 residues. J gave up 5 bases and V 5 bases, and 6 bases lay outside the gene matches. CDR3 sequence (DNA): TGTGCCAGCAGTCTCGGGACTAGCGGGGGTCAAGATACGCAGTATTTT. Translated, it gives CASSLGTSGGQDTQYF.

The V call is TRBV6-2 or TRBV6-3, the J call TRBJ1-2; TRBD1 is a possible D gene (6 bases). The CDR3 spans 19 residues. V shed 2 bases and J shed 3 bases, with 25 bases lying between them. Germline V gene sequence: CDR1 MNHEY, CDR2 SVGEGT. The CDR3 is CASSYGAWTVPPQDYGYTF. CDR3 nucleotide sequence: TGTGCCAGCAGTTACGGGGCTTGGACAGTCCCCCCACAAGACTATGGCTACACCTTC.

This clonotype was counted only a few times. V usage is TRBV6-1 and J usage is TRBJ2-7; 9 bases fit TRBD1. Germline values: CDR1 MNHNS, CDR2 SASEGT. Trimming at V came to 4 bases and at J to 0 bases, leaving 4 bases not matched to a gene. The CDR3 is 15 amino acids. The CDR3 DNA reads TGTGCCAGCAGTGCCGGACAGGGGACCTCCTACGAGCAGTACTTC. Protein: CASSAGQGTSYEQYF.

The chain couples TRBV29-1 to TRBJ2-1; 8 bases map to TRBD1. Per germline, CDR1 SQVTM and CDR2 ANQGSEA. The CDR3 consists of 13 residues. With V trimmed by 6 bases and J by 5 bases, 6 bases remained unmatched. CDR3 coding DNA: TGCAGCGTGGGGGAGACAGGGGACAATGAGCAGTTCTTC. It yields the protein CSVGETGDNEQFF.

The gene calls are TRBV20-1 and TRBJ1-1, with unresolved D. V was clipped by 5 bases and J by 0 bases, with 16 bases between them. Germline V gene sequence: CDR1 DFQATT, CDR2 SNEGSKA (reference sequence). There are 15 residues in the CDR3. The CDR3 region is CSAQTEELMNTEAFF. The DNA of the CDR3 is TGCAGTGCTCAAACAGAAGAGTTAATGAACACTGAAGCTTTCTTT.

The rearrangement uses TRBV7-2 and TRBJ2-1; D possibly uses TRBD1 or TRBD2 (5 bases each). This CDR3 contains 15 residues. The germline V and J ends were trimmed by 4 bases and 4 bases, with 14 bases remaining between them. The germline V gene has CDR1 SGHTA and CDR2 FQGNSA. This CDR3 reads CASSWDRGSYNEQFF. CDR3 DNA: TGTGCCAGCAGCTGGGACCGAGGGTCGTACAATGAGCAGTTCTTC.

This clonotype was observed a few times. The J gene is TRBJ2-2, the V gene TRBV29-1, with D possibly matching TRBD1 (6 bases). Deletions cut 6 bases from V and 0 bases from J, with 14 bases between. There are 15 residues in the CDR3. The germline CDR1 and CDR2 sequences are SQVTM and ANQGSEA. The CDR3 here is CSVAYRVANTGELFF. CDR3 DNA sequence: TGCAGCGTAGCCTACAGGGTCGCGAACACCGGGGAGCTGTTTTTT.

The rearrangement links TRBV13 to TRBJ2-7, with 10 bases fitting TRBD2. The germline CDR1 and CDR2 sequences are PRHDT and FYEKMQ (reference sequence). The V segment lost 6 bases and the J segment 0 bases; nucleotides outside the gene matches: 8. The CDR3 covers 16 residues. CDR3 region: CASSSVLAGNSYEQYF. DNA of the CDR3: TGTGCCAGCAGTTCAGTACTAGCGGGGAACTCCTACGAGCAGTACTTC. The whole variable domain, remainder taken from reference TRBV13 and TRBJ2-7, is AAGVIQSPRHLIKEKRETATLKCYPIPRHDTVYWYQQGPGQDPQFLISFYEKMQSDKGSIPDRFSAQQFSDYHSELNMSSLELGDSALYFCASSSVLAGNSYEQYFGPGTRLTVT.

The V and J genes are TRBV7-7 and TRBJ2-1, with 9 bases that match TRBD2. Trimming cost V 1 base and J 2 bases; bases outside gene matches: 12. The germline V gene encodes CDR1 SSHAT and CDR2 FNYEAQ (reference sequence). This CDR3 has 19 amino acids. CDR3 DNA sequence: TGTGCCAGCAGCTTAGGGGGGGCTAGCGGGGTCCCCCCCTACAATGAGCAGTTCTTC. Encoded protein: CASSLGGASGVPPYNEQFF.